Listed below are T cell receptor beta chains from one sample, sequenced in a study of CD8+ T cells in alopecia areata. Libraries were prepared by immunoSEQ multiplex PCR; TCRdb keeps only in-frame clonotypes and omits some of them. This sample has over 150,000 clones, with roughly 65% found just once. The sample was CD4+ T cells sorted from blood, taken at week 0. The receptors were gathered from a human donor with alopecia areata. Each CDR3 is given with its conserved first and last residue. D genes are given only for firm matches. Clone size is stated in some rows and not others, as once, few, many or a class when expanded.

-,TRBV6-6,TRBJ2-3,-,TGTGCCAGCAGTTACTCGAGAGATACGCAGTATTTT,CASSYSRDTQYF
few,TRBV19,TRBJ1-2,-,TGTGCCAGTAGTACCGTCTGGGTCAAGGATGGCTACACCTTC,CASSTVWVKDGYTF
-,TRBV29-1,TRBJ2-7,TRBD1,TGCAGCGTTGAGGGACAGGGAACCCACGAGCAGTACTTC,CSVEGQGTHEQYF
-,TRBV29-1,TRBJ1-2,TRBD1,TGCAGCGCTGGGGACCTGGGACAGGGGAATGGCTACACCTTC,CSAGDLGQGNGYTF
-,TRBV29-1,TRBJ2-1,TRBD1,TGCAGCGTTGAGAGACAGGGGTACAATGAGCAGTTCTTC,CSVERQGYNEQFF
few,TRBV14,TRBJ1-2,-,TGTGCCAGCAGCCAAGGTTCGACGATCGCCGGCTACACCTTC,CASSQGSTIAGYTF
-,TRBV30,TRBJ1-2,-,TGTGCCTGGAGGCAGGGAGGCGGCTACACCTTC,CAWRQGGGYTF
-,TRBV2,TRBJ2-5,TRBD2,TGTGCCAGCCGGGAGGGGGAGGAGACCCAGTACTTC,CASREGEETQYF
few,TRBV29-1,TRBJ1-1,-,TGCAGCGTTGCGAAAAGGGGGTACACTGAAGCTTTCTTT,CSVAKRGYTEAFF
few,TRBV30,TRBJ1-6,-,TGTGCCTGGTCCGGGACAACGAATTCACCCCTCCACTTT,CAWSGTTNSPLHF
-,TRBV30,TRBJ1-4,-,TGTGCCTGGAATCCAGGACAACTCGAAAAACTGTTTTTT,CAWNPGQLEKLFF
-,TRBV25-1,TRBJ2-7,-,TGTGCCAGCAGTGCCCCTGCGGGGCAGGGGGTCACCTACGAGCAGTACTTC,CASSAPAGQGVTYEQYF
-,TRBV25-1,TRBJ1-4,-,TGTGCCAGCAGTGAATTAACCGCCCGGGCTAATGAAAAACTGTTTTTT,CASSELTARANEKLFF
-,TRBV29-1,TRBJ1-1,TRBD1,TGCAGCGTTGTAAAGGGGGCAGACACTGAAGCTTTCTTT,CSVVKGADTEAFF
-,TRBV12-5,TRBJ2-7,-,TGTGCTAGTGGTTCGCAGGGATTCTCCTACGAGCAGTACTTC,CASGSQGFSYEQYF